A single sample gave rise to the 16 T cell receptor beta chains below, sequenced in a study of neurological immune-mediated disorders. TCRdb analysed the 5' RACE reads with MiXCR anew, one entry per CDR3 protein. The table has 84,000 or so distinct CDR3 sequences, over 9% seen once. The sample comprised PBMCs. Every receptor here comes from a man aged 35 to 55 in good health.

This clonotype was detected many times. The chain joins TRBV10-3 to TRBJ2-3; D is perhaps TRBD2 (6 bases). The germline CDR1 and CDR2 sequences are ENHRY and SYGVKD. This CDR3 is 16 amino acids long. Trimming stripped 4 bases from V and 4 bases from J, with 18 bases between. The CDR3 region is CAISGKGGEPSDTQYF. In nucleotides, the CDR3 is TGTGCCATCAGTGGTAAGGGCGGGGAGCCCTCAGATACGCAGTATTTT.

There are many counts of this clonotype. The chain has TRBV7-9 and TRBJ2-3; D remains ambiguous. The CDR3 loop spans 15 amino acids. The germline CDR1 and CDR2 sequences are SEHNR and FQNEAQ (reference sequence). Trimming stripped 3 bases from V and 0 bases from J, with 10 bases between. CDR3 nucleotide sequence: TGTGCCAGCAGCTTCCTGGACCTTAGCACAGATACGCAGTATTTT. The encoded protein is CASSFLDLSTDTQYF.

This clonotype has at least ten counts. The chain has TRBV5-1 and TRBJ2-1, with 11 bases that match TRBD2. The germline CDR1 and CDR2 sequences are SGHRS and YFSETQ. The CDR3 runs 16 residues. Losses at the gene ends were 3 bases for V and 4 bases for J; bases not matched to a gene: 6. The CDR3 DNA follows: TGCGCCAGCAGCTCTTATAGCGGGGGGGGATACAATGAGCAGTTCTTC. This sequence encodes CASSSYSGGGYNEQFF.

This clonotype was counted ten times or more. This chain links TRBV20-1 with TRBJ2-3, with D possibly called TRBD1 or TRBD2 (5 bases each). V was cut by 6 bases and J by 2 bases, with 18 bases left in between. This CDR3 is 15 amino acids long. Germline loops: CDR1 DFQATT, CDR2 SNEGSKA (reference sequence). This CDR3 is CSAPERGRITDTQYF. Written as DNA, the CDR3 is TGCAGTGCCCCTGAACGGGGACGGATCACAGATACGCAGTATTTT.

The J gene is TRBJ2-7, the V gene TRBV20-1; 11 nucleotides agree with TRBD2. Trimming at V came to 4 bases and at J to 3 bases, leaving 8 bases not matched to a gene. The length of the CDR3 is 15 residues. Per germline, CDR1 DFQATT and CDR2 SNEGSKA (reference sequence). In DNA form, the CDR3 reads TGCAGTGCTACCCAAACCGGGACTAGCGGCTACGAGCAGTACTTC. This codes for CSATQTGTSGYEQYF.

This clonotype appeared many times. CDR3 sequence reads: CASSLYRGNGGYTF. The CDR3 region has the DNA TGTGCCAGCAGCTTATATCGGGGAAATGGTGGCTACACCTTC. This rearrangement joins TRBV7-2 to TRBJ1-2; D ambiguous. Trimming took 2 bases from V and 7 from J, leaving 14 bases between them. CDR1 and CDR2 from the germline V gene are SGHTA and FQGNSA. The CDR3 runs 14 residues.

There are many counts of this clonotype. In nucleotides, the CDR3 is TGTGCCAGCAGCCCCTTATGGACAGGGGGCTCTGGGGCCAACGTCCTGACTTTC. Its protein product is CASSPLWTGGSGANVLTF. The genes are TRBV7-2 and TRBJ2-6, with 10 bases fitting TRBD1. The CDR3 has 18 residues. J gave up 0 bases and V 5 bases, and 7 bases lay outside the gene matches. The V gene's germline CDR1 is SGHTA and CDR2 FQGNSA.

This clonotype was seen repeatedly, ten times or more. V usage is TRBV12-3 or TRBV12-4 and J usage is TRBJ2-3; perhaps TRBD2 as D (6 bases). The V end was cut by 8 bases, the J end by 4 bases, with 16 bases between. The CDR3 has 14 residues. In DNA form, the CDR3 reads TGTGCCAGCTTGGGGCGGGGCTTTCCAGATACGCAGTATTTT. Encoded protein: CASLGRGFPDTQYF.

This clonotype was seen at least ten times. This sequence joins TRBV5-1 and TRBJ1-1; D is undetermined. Germline V gene data show CDR1 as SGHRS and CDR2 as YFSETQ. This CDR3 spans 14 amino acids. The V and J ends lost 0 bases and 3 bases respectively, with 9 bases between them. CDR3 loop: CASSLVSYDTEAFF. In DNA, the CDR3 is TGCGCCAGCAGCTTGGTATCGTACGACACTGAAGCTTTCTTT.

This clonotype has a count of ten or more. This chain's CDR3 is CASSLAPSYEQYF. CDR3 DNA: TGCGCCAGCAGCTTGGCCCCCTCCTACGAGCAGTACTTC. The V gene is TRBV5-1, the J gene TRBJ2-7; unclear D gene. The CDR3 spans 13 residues. CDR1 is SGHRS and CDR2 is YFSETQ in the germline V gene. Trimming left V 0 bases short and J 0 bases short, with 4 bases between.

This clonotype has at least ten counts. The chain carries TRBV6-5 and TRBJ2-1, with D possibly TRBD2 on 5 matching bases. Germline V gene sequence: CDR1 MNHEY, CDR2 SVGAGI. This CDR3 has 13 amino acids. Trimming took off 10 bases at V and 8 bases at J, with 18 bases between the two ends. CDR3 sequence reads: CATSRAAEDEQFF. The DNA of the CDR3 is TGTGCCACCTCGCGCGCGGCGGAGGATGAGCAGTTCTTC.

This clonotype appeared many times. This CDR3 is CASSWWPDPRGNEQFF. DNA of the CDR3: TGTGCCAGCAGCTGGTGGCCCGACCCCAGGGGGAATGAGCAGTTCTTC. This chain links TRBV5-6 with TRBJ2-1; 7 bases agree with TRBD1. Germline trimming cut 3 bases from V and 7 bases from J; bases unmatched to any gene: 13. From germline, CDR1 is SGHDT and CDR2 YYEEEE. CDR3 length equals 16 residues.

As to this clonotype: A much larger clone differs from this one at a single base, so this may be a read error. This chain uses TRBV7-6 with TRBJ2-1; D remains ambiguous. Germline V gives CDR1 SGHVS, CDR2 FNYEAQ. The CDR3 totals 16 residues. The CDR3 bases are TGTGCCAACAGCTTAGAGGCCGGTAGGATAACGAATGAGCAGTTCTTC. Protein product: CANSLEAGRITNEQFF.

This clonotype appeared many times. This chain uses TRBV7-9 with TRBJ2-7; TRBD2 aligns across 7 bases. The CDR3 has 12 amino acids. The V gene end was trimmed by 5 bases and the J gene end by 6 bases; junction bases not matched to a gene: 4. Per germline, CDR1 SEHNR and CDR2 FQNEAQ (reference sequence). The CDR3 loop is CASSDPGGEQYF. In DNA, the CDR3 is TGTGCCAGCAGCGACCCGGGGGGCGAGCAGTACTTC.

About this clonotype: A much more abundant neighbour one base away suggests this may be a read error. The CDR3 protein is CAISESNRGNTEDFF. DNA of the CDR3: TGTGCCATCAGTGAGTCGAACAGGGGGAACACTGAAGATTTCTTT. V gene TRBV10-3 combines with J gene TRBJ1-1, with 8 bases lining up with TRBD1. This CDR3 comprises 15 residues. From germline, CDR1 is ENHRY and CDR2 SYGVKD.

This clonotype has ten or more counts. V usage is TRBV5-1 and J usage is TRBJ2-3; 11 bases match TRBD2. Germline V gene lookup returns CDR1 SGHRS and CDR2 YFSETQ. This CDR3 has 18 residues. V lost 1 base to trimming and J lost 2 bases; unmatched junction nucleotides: 9. For the CDR3, the DNA is TGCGCCAGCAGCTTGCCTAGCGGGGGGAGAAGCAACACAGATACGCAGTATTTT. Translation: CASSLPSGGRSNTDTQYF. The full variable domain, its missing parts supplied by reference TRBV5-1 and TRBJ2-3, is KAGVTQTPRYLIKTRGQQVTLSCSPISGHRSVSWYQQTPGQGLQFLFEYFSETQRNKGNFPGRFSGRQFSNSRSEMNVSTLELGDSALYLCASSLPSGGRSNTDTQYFGPGTRLTVL.